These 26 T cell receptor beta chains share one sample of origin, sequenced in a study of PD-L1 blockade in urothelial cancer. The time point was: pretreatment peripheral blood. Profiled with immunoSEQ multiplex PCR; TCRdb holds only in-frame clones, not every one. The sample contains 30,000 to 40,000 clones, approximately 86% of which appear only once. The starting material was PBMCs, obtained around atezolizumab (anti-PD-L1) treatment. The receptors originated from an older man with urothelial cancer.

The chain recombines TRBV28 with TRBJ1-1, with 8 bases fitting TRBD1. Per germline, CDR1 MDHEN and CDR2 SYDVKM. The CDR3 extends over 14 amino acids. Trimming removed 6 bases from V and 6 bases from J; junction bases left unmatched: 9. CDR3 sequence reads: CASRPGQATSEAFF. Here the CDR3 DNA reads TGTGCCAGCAGGCCGGGACAGGCGACTTCTGAAGCTTTCTTT.

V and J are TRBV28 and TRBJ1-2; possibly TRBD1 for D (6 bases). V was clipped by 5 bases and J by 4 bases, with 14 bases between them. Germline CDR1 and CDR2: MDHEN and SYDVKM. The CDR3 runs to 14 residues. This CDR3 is CASSQSDRSYGYTF. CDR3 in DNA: TGTGCCAGCAGTCAAAGCGACAGGAGCTATGGCTACACCTTC.

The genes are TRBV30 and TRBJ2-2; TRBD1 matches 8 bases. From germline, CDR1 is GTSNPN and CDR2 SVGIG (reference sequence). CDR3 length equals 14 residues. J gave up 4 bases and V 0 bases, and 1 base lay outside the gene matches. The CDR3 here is CAWSVGQGTGELFF. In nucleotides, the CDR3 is TGTGCCTGGAGTGTAGGACAGGGCACCGGGGAGCTGTTTTTT.

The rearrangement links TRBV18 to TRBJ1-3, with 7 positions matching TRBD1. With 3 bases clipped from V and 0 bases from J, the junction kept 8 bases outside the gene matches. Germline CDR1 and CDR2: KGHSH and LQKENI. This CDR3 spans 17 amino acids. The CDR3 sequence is CASSPEQGTSSGNTIYF. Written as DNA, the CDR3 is TGTGCCAGCTCACCCGAACAGGGGACTAGCTCTGGAAACACCATATATTTT.

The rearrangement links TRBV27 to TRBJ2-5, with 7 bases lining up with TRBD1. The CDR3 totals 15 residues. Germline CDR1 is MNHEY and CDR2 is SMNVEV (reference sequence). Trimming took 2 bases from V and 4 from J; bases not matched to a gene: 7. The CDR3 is CASSLTGAVGETQYF. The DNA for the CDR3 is TGTGCCAGCAGTTTAACAGGGGCGGTAGGAGAGACCCAGTACTTC.

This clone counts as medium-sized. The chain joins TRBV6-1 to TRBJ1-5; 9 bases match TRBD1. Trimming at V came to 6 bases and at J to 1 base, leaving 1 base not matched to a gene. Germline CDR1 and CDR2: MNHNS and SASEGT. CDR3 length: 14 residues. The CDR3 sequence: CASSGTGSNQPQHF. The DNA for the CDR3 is TGTGCCAGCAGCGGGACAGGGAGCAATCAGCCCCAGCATTTT.

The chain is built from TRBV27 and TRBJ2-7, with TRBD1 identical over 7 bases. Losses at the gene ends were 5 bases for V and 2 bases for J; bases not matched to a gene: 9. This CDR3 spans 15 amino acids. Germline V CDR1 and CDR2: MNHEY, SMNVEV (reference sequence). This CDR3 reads CASSPLDRPPYEQYF. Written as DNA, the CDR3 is TGTGCCAGCAGTCCTCTGGACAGGCCCCCCTACGAGCAGTACTTC.

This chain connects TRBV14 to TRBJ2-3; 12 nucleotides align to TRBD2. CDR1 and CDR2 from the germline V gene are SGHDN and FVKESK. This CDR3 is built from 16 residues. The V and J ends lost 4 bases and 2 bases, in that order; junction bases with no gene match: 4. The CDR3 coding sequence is TGTGCCAGCAGCCCTTGGACTAGCGGGATCACAGATACGCAGTATTTT. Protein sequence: CASSPWTSGITDTQYF. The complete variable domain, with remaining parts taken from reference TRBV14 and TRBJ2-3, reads EAGVTQFPSHSVIEKGQTVTLRCDPISGHDNLYWYRRVMGKEIKFLLHFVKESKQDESGMPNNRFLAERTGGTYSTLKVQPAELEDSGVYFCASSPWTSGITDTQYFGPGTRLTVL.

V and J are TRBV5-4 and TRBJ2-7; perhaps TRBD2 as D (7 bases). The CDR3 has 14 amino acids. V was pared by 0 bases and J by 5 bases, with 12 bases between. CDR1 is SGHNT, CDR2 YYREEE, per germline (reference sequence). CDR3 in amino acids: CASSLAGGLNEQYF. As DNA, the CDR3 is TGTGCCAGCAGCTTGGCCGGGGGGCTAAACGAGCAGTACTTC.

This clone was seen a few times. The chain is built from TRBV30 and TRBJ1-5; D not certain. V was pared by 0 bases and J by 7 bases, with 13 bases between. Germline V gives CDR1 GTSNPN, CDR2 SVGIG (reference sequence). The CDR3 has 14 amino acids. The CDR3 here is CAWSVGGNGQPQHF. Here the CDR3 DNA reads TGTGCCTGGAGTGTGGGAGGTAATGGCCAGCCCCAGCATTTT.

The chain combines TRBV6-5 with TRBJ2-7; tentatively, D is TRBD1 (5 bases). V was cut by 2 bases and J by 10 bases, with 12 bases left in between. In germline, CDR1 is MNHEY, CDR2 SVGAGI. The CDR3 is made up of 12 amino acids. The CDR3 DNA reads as TGTGCCAGCAGTTACGCTGGGGCAGATCAGTACTTC. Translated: CASSYAGADQYF.

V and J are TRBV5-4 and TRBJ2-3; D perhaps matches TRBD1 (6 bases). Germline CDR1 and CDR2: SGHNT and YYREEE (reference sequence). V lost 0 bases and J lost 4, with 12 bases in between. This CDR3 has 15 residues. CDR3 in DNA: TGTGCCAGCAGCTTGGTAGGCAGGGGTGCAGATACGCAGTATTTT. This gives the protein CASSLVGRGADTQYF.

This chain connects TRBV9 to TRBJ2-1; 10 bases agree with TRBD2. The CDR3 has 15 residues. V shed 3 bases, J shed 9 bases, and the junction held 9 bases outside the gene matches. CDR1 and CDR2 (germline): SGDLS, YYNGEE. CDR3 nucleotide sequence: TGTGCCAGCAGCGCAAGTACGGGACTAGCGAGTGAGCAGTTCTTC. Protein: CASSASTGLASEQFF.

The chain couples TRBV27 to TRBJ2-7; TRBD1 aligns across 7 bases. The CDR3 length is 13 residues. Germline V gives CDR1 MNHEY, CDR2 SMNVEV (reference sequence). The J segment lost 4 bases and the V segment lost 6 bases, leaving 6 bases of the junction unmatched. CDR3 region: CASSRDRKYEQYF. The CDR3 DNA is TGTGCCAGCAGCCGGGACAGAAAATACGAGCAGTACTTC.

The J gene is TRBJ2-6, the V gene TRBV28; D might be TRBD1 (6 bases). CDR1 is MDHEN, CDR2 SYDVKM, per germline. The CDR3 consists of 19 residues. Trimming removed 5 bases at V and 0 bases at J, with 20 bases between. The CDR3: CASSTVGQQASSGANVLTF. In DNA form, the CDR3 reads TGTGCCAGCAGTACGGTAGGACAGCAAGCCTCCTCTGGGGCCAACGTCCTGACTTTC.

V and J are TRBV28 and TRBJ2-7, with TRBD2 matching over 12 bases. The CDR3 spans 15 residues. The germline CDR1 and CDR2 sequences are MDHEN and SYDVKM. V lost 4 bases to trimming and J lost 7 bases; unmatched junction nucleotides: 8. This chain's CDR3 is CASSSGASGRGEQYF. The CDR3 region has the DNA TGTGCCAGCAGTTCTGGGGCTAGCGGGAGGGGTGAGCAGTACTTC. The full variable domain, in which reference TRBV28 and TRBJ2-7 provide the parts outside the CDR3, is DVKVTQSSRYLVKRTGEKVFLECVQDMDHENMFWYRQDPGLGLRLIYFSYDVKMKEKGDIPEGYSVSREKKERFSLILESASTNQTSMYLCASSSGASGRGEQYFGPGTRLTVT.

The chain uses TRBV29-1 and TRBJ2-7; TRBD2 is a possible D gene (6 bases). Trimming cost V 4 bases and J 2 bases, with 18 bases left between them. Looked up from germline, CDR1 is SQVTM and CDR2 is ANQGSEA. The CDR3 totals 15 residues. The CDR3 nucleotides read TGCAGCGTTGTTTTTGACGCGGGATTCGCCTACGAGCAGTACTTC. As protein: CSVVFDAGFAYEQYF.

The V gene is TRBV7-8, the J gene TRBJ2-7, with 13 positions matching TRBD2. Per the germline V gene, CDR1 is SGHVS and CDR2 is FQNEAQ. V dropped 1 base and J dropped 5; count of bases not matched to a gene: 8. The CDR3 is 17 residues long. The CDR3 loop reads CASSLGVWTSGSNEQYF. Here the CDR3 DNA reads TGTGCCAGCAGCTTAGGGGTGTGGACTAGCGGGAGTAACGAGCAGTACTTC.

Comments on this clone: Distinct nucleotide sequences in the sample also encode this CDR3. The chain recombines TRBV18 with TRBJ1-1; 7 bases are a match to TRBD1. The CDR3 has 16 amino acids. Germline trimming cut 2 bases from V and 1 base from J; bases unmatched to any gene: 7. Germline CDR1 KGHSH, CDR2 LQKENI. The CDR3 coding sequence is TGTGCCAGCTCACCAAGTATAGGGGGCACGAACACTGAAGCTTTCTTT. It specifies CASSPSIGGTNTEAFF.

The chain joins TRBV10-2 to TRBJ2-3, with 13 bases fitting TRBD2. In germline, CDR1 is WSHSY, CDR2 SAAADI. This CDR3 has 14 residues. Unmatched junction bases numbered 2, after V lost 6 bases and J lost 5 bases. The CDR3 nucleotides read TGCGCCAGCAGAGGACTAGCGGGAGAAGATACGCAGTATTTT. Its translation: CASRGLAGEDTQYF.

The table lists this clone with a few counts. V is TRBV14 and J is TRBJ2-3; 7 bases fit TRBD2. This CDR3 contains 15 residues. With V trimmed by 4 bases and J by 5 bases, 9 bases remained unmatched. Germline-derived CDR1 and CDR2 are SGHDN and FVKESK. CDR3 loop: CASSRREAWRDTQYF. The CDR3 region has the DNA TGTGCCAGCAGCCGCCGGGAGGCATGGCGAGATACGCAGTATTTT.

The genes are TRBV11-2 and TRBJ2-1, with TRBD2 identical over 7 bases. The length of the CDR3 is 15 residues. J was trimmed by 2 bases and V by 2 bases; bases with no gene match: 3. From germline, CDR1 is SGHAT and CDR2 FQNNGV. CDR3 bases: TGTGCCAGCAGCTTAAGCGGGGTTACCTACAATGAGCAGTTCTTC. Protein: CASSLSGVTYNEQFF.

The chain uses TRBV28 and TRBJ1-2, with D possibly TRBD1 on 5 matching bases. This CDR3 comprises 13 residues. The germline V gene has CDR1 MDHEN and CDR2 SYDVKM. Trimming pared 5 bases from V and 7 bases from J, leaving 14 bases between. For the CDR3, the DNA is TGTGCCAGCAGTCCCCGACAGACCCCTGGCTACACCTTC. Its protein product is CASSPRQTPGYTF.

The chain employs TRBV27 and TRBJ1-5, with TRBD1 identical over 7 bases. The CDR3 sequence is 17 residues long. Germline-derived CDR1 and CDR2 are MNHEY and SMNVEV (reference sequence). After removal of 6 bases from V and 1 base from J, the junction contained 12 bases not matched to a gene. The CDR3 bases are TGTGCCAGCAGCAAAACCGGGACAGAGGTGAGCAATCAGCCCCAGCATTTT. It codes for CASSKTGTEVSNQPQHF.

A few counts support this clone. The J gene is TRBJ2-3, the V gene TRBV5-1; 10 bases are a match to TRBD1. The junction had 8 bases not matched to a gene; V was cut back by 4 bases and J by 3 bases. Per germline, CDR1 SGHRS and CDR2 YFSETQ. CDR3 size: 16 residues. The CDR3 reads CASSLTGTGETDTQYF. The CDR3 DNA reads TGCGCCAGCAGCCTAACCGGGACAGGGGAAACAGATACGCAGTATTTT.

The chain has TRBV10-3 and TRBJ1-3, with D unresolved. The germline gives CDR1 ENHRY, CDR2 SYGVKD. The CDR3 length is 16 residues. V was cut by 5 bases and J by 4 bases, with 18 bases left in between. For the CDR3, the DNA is TGTGCCATCAGTCGTCGGGATATGGCGTCCGGAAACACCATATATTTT. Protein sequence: CAISRRDMASGNTIYF.